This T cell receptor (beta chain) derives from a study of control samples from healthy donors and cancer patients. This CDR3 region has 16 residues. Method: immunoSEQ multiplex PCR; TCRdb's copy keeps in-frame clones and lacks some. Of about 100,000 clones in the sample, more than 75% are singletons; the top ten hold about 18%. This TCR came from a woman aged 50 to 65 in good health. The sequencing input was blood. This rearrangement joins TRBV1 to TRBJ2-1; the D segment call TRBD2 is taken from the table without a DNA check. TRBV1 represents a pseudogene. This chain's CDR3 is CTSSQAGRVAYNEQFF. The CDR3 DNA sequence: TGCACCAGCAGCCAGGCGGGGCGGGTTGCCTACAATGAGCAGTTCTTC.